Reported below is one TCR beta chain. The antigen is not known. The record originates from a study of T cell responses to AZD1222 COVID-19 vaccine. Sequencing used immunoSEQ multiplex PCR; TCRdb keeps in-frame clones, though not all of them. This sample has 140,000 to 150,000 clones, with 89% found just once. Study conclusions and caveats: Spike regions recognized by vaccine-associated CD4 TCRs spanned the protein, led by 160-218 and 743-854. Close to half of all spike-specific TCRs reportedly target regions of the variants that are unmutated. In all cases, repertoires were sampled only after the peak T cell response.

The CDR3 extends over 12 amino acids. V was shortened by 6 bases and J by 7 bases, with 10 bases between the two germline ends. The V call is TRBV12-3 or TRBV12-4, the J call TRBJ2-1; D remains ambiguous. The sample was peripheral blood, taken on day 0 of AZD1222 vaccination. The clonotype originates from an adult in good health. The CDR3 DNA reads TGTGCCAGCAGGGCCGGCCCGAATGAGCAGTTCTTC. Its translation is CASRAGPNEQFF.